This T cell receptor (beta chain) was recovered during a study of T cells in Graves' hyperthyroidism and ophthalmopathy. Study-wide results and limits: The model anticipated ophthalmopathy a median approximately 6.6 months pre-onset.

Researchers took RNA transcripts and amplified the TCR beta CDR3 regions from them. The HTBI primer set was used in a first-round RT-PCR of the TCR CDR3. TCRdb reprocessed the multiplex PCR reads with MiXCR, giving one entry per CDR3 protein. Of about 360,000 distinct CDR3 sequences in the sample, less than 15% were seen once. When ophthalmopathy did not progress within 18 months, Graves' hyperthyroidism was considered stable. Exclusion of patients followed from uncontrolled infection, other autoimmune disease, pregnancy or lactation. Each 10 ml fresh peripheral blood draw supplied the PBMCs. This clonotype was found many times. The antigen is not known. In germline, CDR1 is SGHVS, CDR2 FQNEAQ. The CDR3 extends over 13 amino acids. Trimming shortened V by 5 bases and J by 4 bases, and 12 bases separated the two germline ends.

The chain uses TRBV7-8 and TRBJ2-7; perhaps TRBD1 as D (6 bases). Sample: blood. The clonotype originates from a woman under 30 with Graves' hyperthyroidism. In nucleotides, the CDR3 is TGTGCCAGCAGCCACGCGACAGGATACGAGCAGTACTTC. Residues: CASSHATGYEQYF.